These 26 T cell receptor beta chains were all obtained from the same sample, sequenced in a study of cytotoxic CD8 clonotypes in ibrutinib-treated CLL. Sequencing was performed with immunoSEQ multiplex PCR; in TCRdb, only in-frame clones are kept and a portion is missing. Seen here are around 41,000 clones, roughly 70% observed once, and the top ten hold around 10%. The material sequenced was PBMCs, taken at disease progression, from a patient treated with ibrutinib. These receptors all come from a human donor with chronic lymphocytic leukemia.

This chain joins TRBV2 and TRBJ2-5; 10 nucleotides agree with TRBD1. The V gene end was trimmed by 7 bases and the J gene end by 4 bases; junction bases not matched to a gene: 9. Germline V gene data show CDR1 as SNHLY and CDR2 as FYNNEI. This CDR3 has 15 amino acids. The CDR3: CASTFDRGRGETQYF. The DNA for the CDR3 is TGTGCCAGCACCTTTGACAGGGGGCGCGGAGAGACCCAGTACTTC.

This clone was counted between two and nine times. This chain uses TRBV5-4 with TRBJ2-3, with TRBD2 identical over 9 bases. The ends lost 5 bases at V and 5 bases at J; junction bases unmatched: 9. Per the germline V gene, CDR1 is SGHNT and CDR2 is YYREEE (reference sequence). The CDR3 covers 15 residues. In nucleotides, the CDR3 is TGTGCCAGCAGTTTAAGCGGGGGGAGGAGAGATACGCAGTATTTT. Protein sequence: CASSLSGGRRDTQYF.

This clone was counted only a few times. The V and J genes are TRBV7-7 and TRBJ2-2; D possibly corresponds to TRBD2 (6 bases). The CDR3 totals 15 residues. Per the germline V gene, CDR1 is SSHAT and CDR2 is FNYEAQ (reference sequence). CDR3 nucleotide sequence: TGTGCTAGCGGAGGGCAGGGCAATTCACCGGGGGAGCTGTTTTTT. This gives the protein CASGGQGNSPGELFF.

The sample holds a few counts of this clone. The chain links TRBV5-1 to TRBJ1-1; D is unclear. V gave up 2 bases and J gave up 1 base, with 6 bases separating them. The CDR3 length is 13 residues. Per the germline V gene, CDR1 is SGHRS and CDR2 is YFSETQ. This CDR3 is CASSFQQNTEAFF. The CDR3 DNA reads as TGCGCCAGCAGCTTTCAACAGAACACTGAAGCTTTCTTT.

This clone has more than one count but fewer than ten. The CDR3 region has the DNA TGTGCCAGCAGAACGTCGGCAGGGGGCCTCTATGGCTACACCTTC. This sequence encodes CASRTSAGGLYGYTF. The chain is built from TRBV27 and TRBJ1-2, with 8 positions matching TRBD1. Germline CDR1 reads MNHEY; CDR2 reads SMNVEV (reference sequence). The V segment lost 6 bases and the J segment 4 bases; nucleotides outside the gene matches: 10. The length of the CDR3 is 15 residues.

This clone was observed once. This rearrangement joins TRBV5-6 to TRBJ1-5; a possible D gene is TRBD1 (6 bases). The CDR3 is made up of 16 amino acids. The ends were cut back, 4 bases at V and 7 bases at J, with 21 bases in the middle. Germline-derived CDR1 and CDR2 are SGHDT and YYEEEE. The CDR3 spells CASSVGPGIQGQPQHF. CDR3 nucleotides: TGTGCCAGCAGCGTAGGGCCAGGGATTCAGGGGCAGCCCCAGCATTTT.

The rearrangement uses TRBV19 and TRBJ1-5; the D is unclear. The CDR3 totals 16 residues. Per germline, CDR1 LNHDA and CDR2 SQIVND (reference sequence). V lost 3 bases to trimming and J lost 1 base, with 13 bases between them. This CDR3 is CASSIGTRGSNQPQHF. CDR3 DNA: TGTGCCAGTAGTATCGGAACACGGGGAAGCAATCAGCCCCAGCATTTT.

The CDR3 loop is CASSLDGSSGANVLTF. The CDR3 DNA sequence: TGTGCCAGCAGCTTAGACGGAAGCTCTGGGGCCAACGTCCTGACTTTC. The chain recombines TRBV7-3 with TRBJ2-6; no clear D gene. Looked up from germline, CDR1 is SGHTA and CDR2 is FQGTGA. V lost 2 bases and J lost 0, with 8 bases in between. The CDR3 runs 16 residues.

This clone occurred a few times. This chain joins TRBV10-1 and TRBJ2-3; D gene ambiguous. This CDR3 spans 15 amino acids. V was trimmed by 0 bases and J by 2 bases, leaving 9 bases between them. From germline, CDR1 is WNHNN and CDR2 SYGVQD (reference sequence). The CDR3 nucleotides read TGCGCCAGCAGTGAGTCCGATCCAGCCACAGATACGCAGTATTTT. Protein product: CASSESDPATDTQYF.

This clone was counted only a few times. The chain combines TRBV6-5 with TRBJ1-2, with a weak D call TRBD1 (6 bases). From germline, CDR1 is MNHEY and CDR2 SVGAGI. The ends were cut back, 8 bases at V and 4 bases at J, with 17 bases in the middle. The CDR3 sequence is 14 residues long. For the CDR3, the DNA is TGTGCCAGCTCCCCTGGACAGCCCGGCTATGGCTACACCTTC. Amino acids: CASSPGQPGYGYTF.

V gene TRBV19 combines with J gene TRBJ1-1, with no clear D. The V and J ends lost 2 bases and 0 bases respectively, with 4 bases between them. Germline V gives CDR1 LNHDA, CDR2 SQIVND (reference sequence). The CDR3 contains 13 residues. The CDR3 here is CASSISLNTEAFF. The CDR3 nucleotides read TGTGCCAGTAGTATATCCCTGAACACTGAAGCTTTCTTT.

This clone occurred once. The chain couples TRBV11-2 to TRBJ1-2; no definite D call. Germline assignment: CDR1 SGHAT and CDR2 FQNNGV. The CDR3 runs 14 residues. Deletions cut 1 base from V and 4 bases from J, with 10 bases between. Here the CDR3 reads CASSLGGRAYGYTF. In DNA form, the CDR3 reads TGTGCCAGCAGCTTAGGGGGTAGGGCCTATGGCTACACCTTC.

This sequence joins TRBV10-3 and TRBJ1-6, with D unresolved. The CDR3 consists of 16 residues. V lost 4 bases and J 13 bases, leaving 23 bases between the germline ends. Germline loops: CDR1 ENHRY, CDR2 SYGVKD. The CDR3 is CAISVEAGSAQFPLHF. In nucleotides, the CDR3 is TGTGCCATCAGTGTCGAGGCAGGTAGCGCTCAATTCCCCCTCCACTTT.

The chain has TRBV5-1 and TRBJ2-7; TRBD2 matches 9 bases. V shed 7 bases and J 2 bases; nucleotides not matched to a gene: 4. This CDR3 comprises 13 residues. CDR1 and CDR2 (germline): SGHRS, YFSETQ. Here the CDR3 DNA reads TGCGCCAGCTGGCGGGAGGGTACCTACGAGCAGTACTTC. This encodes CASWREGTYEQYF. Based on the CDR3 plus reference TRBV5-1 and TRBJ2-7, the full variable domain is KAGVTQTPRYLIKTRGQQVTLSCSPISGHRSVSWYQQTPGQGLQFLFEYFSETQRNKGNFPGRFSGRQFSNSRSEMNVSTLELGDSALYLCASWREGTYEQYFGPGTRLTVT.

V gene TRBV5-1 combines with J gene TRBJ2-3, with D possibly TRBD1 on 5 matching bases. The CDR3 covers 14 residues. Germline V gene lookup returns CDR1 SGHRS and CDR2 YFSETQ. Trimming left V 3 bases short and J 5 bases short, with 13 bases between. The CDR3 bases are TGCGCCAGCAGCTCCTACCTCGACAGAGATACGCAGTATTTT. Its translation is CASSSYLDRDTQYF.

The chain links TRBV5-4 to TRBJ2-7; 9 bases fit TRBD2. V lost 1 base, J lost 5 bases, and 13 bases stayed unmatched. Germline CDR1 is SGHNT and CDR2 is YYREEE (reference sequence). The length of the CDR3 is 17 residues. The CDR3 coding sequence is TGTGCCAGCAGCTTGTCGGTCTCGCGGGGGGGCCTACACGAGCAGTACTTC. It encodes CASSLSVSRGGLHEQYF.

The V call is TRBV20-1, the J call TRBJ2-5; D is unclear. With 6 bases removed from V and 7 bases from J, the gap between germline ends came to 12 bases. The CDR3 has 11 amino acids. The germline V gene has CDR1 DFQATT and CDR2 SNEGSKA (reference sequence). The CDR3 DNA reads as TGCAGTGCCGAGCTTTTCGGGACCCAGTACTTC. This sequence encodes CSAELFGTQYF.

This clone has a single count. This chain connects TRBV6-4 to TRBJ2-1; 12 positions match TRBD2. CDR3 length: 15 residues. Germline V lookup: CDR1 MRHNA, CDR2 SNTAGT. V shed 2 bases, J shed 8 bases, and the junction held 4 bases outside the gene matches. The CDR3 nucleotides are TGTGCCAGCAGTGACGCTAGCGGGAGGGTAGATGAGCAGTTCTTC. This codes for CASSDASGRVDEQFF.

The chain combines TRBV6-1 with TRBJ2-7; D perhaps matches TRBD2 (5 bases). CDR3 length: 16 residues. Trimming removed 0 bases at V and 3 bases at J, with 15 bases between. The V gene's germline CDR1 is MNHNS and CDR2 SASEGT. The CDR3 loop reads CASSEASGTLSYEQYF. For the CDR3, the DNA is TGTGCCAGCAGTGAAGCCTCGGGAACCCTCAGCTACGAGCAGTACTTC.

The chain links TRBV14 to TRBJ2-7, with D possibly matching TRBD1 (6 bases). The CDR3 is 16 amino acids. Trimming pared 3 bases from V and 2 bases from J, leaving 17 bases between. In germline, CDR1 is SGHDN, CDR2 FVKESK. The DNA for the CDR3 is TGTGCCAGCAGCCATCTCGGGCCGGGGACAACCTACGAGCAGTACTTC. It yields the protein CASSHLGPGTTYEQYF.

This chain joins TRBV28 and TRBJ2-3; D uncertain. Trimming took off 6 bases at V and 7 bases at J, with 8 bases between the two ends. Germline CDR1 is MDHEN and CDR2 is SYDVKM. The CDR3 sequence is 11 residues long. CDR3 amino acids: CASSYKYTQYF. Here the CDR3 DNA reads TGTGCCAGCAGCTATAAGTATACGCAGTATTTT. Variable domain in full (rest from reference TRBV28 and TRBJ2-3): DVKVTQSSRYLVKRTGEKVFLECVQDMDHENMFWYRQDPGLGLRLIYFSYDVKMKEKGDIPEGYSVSREKKERFSLILESASTNQTSMYLCASSYKYTQYFGPGTRLTVL.

This clone appeared once. This sequence joins TRBV7-9 and TRBJ1-1, with 9 bases fitting TRBD1. Germline values: CDR1 SEHNR, CDR2 FQNEAQ (reference sequence). There are 14 residues in the CDR3. Trimming removed 5 bases from V and 5 bases from J; junction bases left unmatched: 6. CDR3 amino acids: CASSPGTGLTEAFF. CDR3 coding DNA: TGTGCCAGCAGCCCCGGGACAGGGTTGACTGAAGCTTTCTTT.

The genes are TRBV2 and TRBJ2-7; D is undetermined. Deletions cut 7 bases from V and 3 bases from J, with 13 bases between. Germline CDR1 reads SNHLY; CDR2 reads FYNNEI. This CDR3 contains 13 residues. This CDR3 is CASTESDGYEQYF. The DNA of the CDR3 is TGTGCCAGCACCGAGTCGGACGGCTACGAGCAGTACTTC.

This rearrangement joins TRBV7-6 to TRBJ2-1; 8 bases match TRBD1. There are 13 residues in the CDR3. Germline lookup yields CDR1 SGHVS and CDR2 FNYEAQ. Germline trimming cut 5 bases from V and 12 bases from J; bases unmatched to any gene: 9. DNA for the CDR3: TGTGCCAGCAGCCCCGACAGGGGACGGGTGCAGTTCTTC. Its protein is CASSPDRGRVQFF.

This clone was seen only a few times. The rearrangement links TRBV15 to TRBJ2-2; D not certain. This CDR3 is 16 amino acids long. V lost 0 bases and J lost 5, with 13 bases in between. Germline V lookup: CDR1 LNHNV, CDR2 YYDKDF (reference sequence). Here the CDR3 reads CATSRDTSRVTGELFF. The CDR3 bases are TGTGCCACCAGCAGAGATACGAGCCGGGTGACCGGGGAGCTGTTTTTT.

This chain links TRBV5-4 with TRBJ2-7, with D unresolved. This CDR3 region has 11 residues. Looked up from germline, CDR1 is SGHNT and CDR2 is YYREEE (reference sequence). The V end lost 3 bases, the J end lost 1 base, and 2 bases lay between the germline ends. The CDR3 sequence: CASSSSYEQYF. The CDR3 DNA reads as TGTGCCAGCAGCTCTTCCTACGAGCAGTACTTC.